This paragraph covers one T cell receptor (beta chain) sequence. One end of the junction is discordant with germline, which a read error may explain. Each donor was nominally healthy when sampled (though unrecorded immune exposures were likely). The record originates from a study of cytomegalovirus exposure and HLA in healthy donors. The overall study: In a previous analysis, about 100 million unique TCR beta sequences were found from roughly 200 million T cells.

13 Jbeta primers and 60 Vbeta primers were used for the PCR. Authors' methods: Around 9.9 million shared chains were among the roughly 80 million unique TCR beta chains that a later analysis counted. Using immunoSEQ multiplex PCR, the repertoire was profiled, and TCRdb retains in-frame clones only, with some absent. That table furnishes V, J and clone size, whereas the DNA furnished D and trimming. In the table there are about 190,000 clones, roughly 80% of which are singletons. The source is a woman in her twenties or thirties in good health and CMV-seropositive. Sequenced material: PBMCs.

Here the CDR3 reads CASSPPSHEQYF. The CDR3 DNA is TGTGCCAGCTCACCACCCTCCCACGAGCAGTACTTC. This chain joins TRBV18 and TRBJ2-7; D gene uncertain. The CDR3 length is 12 residues. Germline V lookup: CDR1 KGHSH, CDR2 LQKENI. The full variable domain, its missing parts supplied by reference TRBV18 and TRBJ2-7, is NAGVMQNPRHLVRRRGQEARLRCSPMKGHSHVYWYRQLPEEGLKFMVYLQKENIIDESGMPKERFSAEFPKEGPSILRIQQVVRGDSAAYFCASSPPSHEQYFGPGTRLTVT.